The T cell receptor (beta chain) described here comes from a study of cytomegalovirus exposure and HLA in healthy donors. The wider study: The platform used for the 110 or so validation repertoires matched that of the 600 to 800 first-cohort repertoires, a later analysis reported. Study conclusions and caveats: The authors enumerated over 150 TCR beta chains as linked to cytomegalovirus. In vitro, a few CMV-associated chains proved specific for CMV antigens.

Repertoires were generated with immunoSEQ multiplex PCR, while TCRdb's copy carries only in-frame clones and drops some. The sample carries approximately 220,000 clones, around nine tenths recorded once. The CDR3 spans 14 residues. The V end was cut by 1 base, the J end by 6 bases, with 13 bases between. The germline gives CDR1 LGHNA, CDR2 YSLEER. Regarding this clone: Its antigen is not known.

The sample taken for sequencing was PBMCs. The J gene is TRBJ2-7, the V gene TRBV4-3, with TRBD1 as a possible D gene (5 bases). The receptor was derived from a man between 18 and 35 years old in good health and CMV-seronegative. CDR3 DNA: TGCGCCAGCAGCCAAGGCAGGGCTTCACTCGAGCAGTACTTC. It encodes CASSQGRASLEQYF.